These T cell receptor beta chains were read from a single sample in a study of blood T cells in healthy people across ages. TCRdb ran MiXCR on the 5' RACE reads and lists one entry per CDR3 protein. Of some 690,000 distinct CDR3 sequences listed, 20% to 25% are singletons. The specimen sequenced was blood. Receptors originate from a man in his sixties or seventies in good health. Each CDR3 is given with its conserved first and last residue. A D gene is named only where the DNA matches it firmly. The size field is filled for only some rows; it gives once, few, many or a size class.

v_gene	abundance	len	j_gene	d_gene	CDR3nt	CDR3aa
TRBV2	many	13	TRBJ1-4	.	TGTGCCAGCAGTGGGACTTCGCGGGAAAAACTGTTTTTT	CASSGTSREKLFF
TRBV28	few	15	TRBJ2-1	.	TGTGCCAGCGGGTCCTGGAGGGGGCCCTACAATGAGCAGTTCTTC	CASGSWRGPYNEQFF
TRBV2	.	14	TRBJ2-5	TRBD2	TGTGCCAGCGGAAATAGCGGGCTCCAAGAGACCCAGTACTTC	CASGNSGLQETQYF
TRBV7-9	few	16	TRBJ2-5	.	TGTGCCAGCAGCTTAGGGACACTAACGTACCAAGAGACCCAGTACTTC	CASSLGTLTYQETQYF
TRBV7-2	few	13	TRBJ2-1	.	TGTGCCAGCAGTGGGGCCACGGTCAATGAGCAGTTCTTC	CASSGATVNEQFF
TRBV27	many	12	TRBJ2-1	.	TGTGCCAGCAGTTTATCGAGGGGGGAGCAGTTCTTC	CASSLSRGEQFF
TRBV3-1	.	14	TRBJ2-5	TRBD2	TGTGCCAGCAGCCAAGAGGGAGGGGAAGAGACCCAGTACTTC	CASSQEGGEETQYF
TRBV5-1	few	16	TRBJ1-1	.	TGCGCCAGCAGCCAAAGGACAGAAACCATGAACACTGAAGCTTTCTTT	CASSQRTETMNTEAFF
TRBV18	few	14	TRBJ1-2	.	TGTGCCAGCTCACAGGGACGGACTACTTATGGCTACACCTTC	CASSQGRTTYGYTF
TRBV12-3/TRBV12-4	many	14	TRBJ2-3	TRBD2	TGTGCCAGCTCGCCGGGACTAACCACAGATACGCAGTATTTT	CASSPGLTTDTQYF
TRBV5-1	.	13	TRBJ2-1	.	TGCGCCAGCAGCCTAAGGGTCAACAATGAGCAGTTCTTC	CASSLRVNNEQFF
TRBV29-1	few	13	TRBJ1-1	TRBD1	TGCAGCGTTGGCCCCGACAGGGGCACTGAAGCTTTCTTT	CSVGPDRGTEAFF
TRBV29-1	.	14	TRBJ2-6	.	TGCAGCGTTGCAGGGGGGTCTGGGGCCAACGCCCTGACTTTC	CSVAGGSGANALTF
TRBV5-1	few	17	TRBJ2-1	TRBD2	TGCGCCAGCAGCTTGTTGTTCGCGGGGGGATCCTACAATGAGCAGTTCTTC	CASSLLFAGGSYNEQFF
TRBV18	.	15	TRBJ1-5	TRBD1	TGTGCCAGCTCACCATCAACAGGGGGGACTCAGCCCCAGCATTTT	CASSPSTGGTQPQHF
TRBV12-3/TRBV12-4	.	16	TRBJ1-1	.	TGTGCCAGCAGTTTACGGCGGAGCCTCCTGAACACTGAAGCTTTCTTT	CASSLRRSLLNTEAFF